The 27 T cell receptor beta chains below were found in one sample sequenced in a study of blood T cells in healthy people across ages. It was with a sample-barcoded 5' primer and a J-beta primer mix that a second PCR of roughly 6 to 11 cycles was run. A single record per CDR3 protein comes from TCRdb applying MiXCR to the 5' RACE reads. The repertoire consists of about 780,000 distinct CDR3 sequences, with about 45% occurring once and the leading ten covering less than 20%. Sequencing was performed on blood. These receptor sequences come from an elderly man in good health.

The genes are TRBV5-1 and TRBJ2-4; 7 nucleotides agree with TRBD1. V trimming: 0 bases; J trimming: 0 bases; junction bases outside the gene matches: 6. The CDR3 loop spans 17 amino acids. Germline CDR1 reads SGHRS; CDR2 reads YFSETQ. The CDR3 spells CASSLGQGELAKNIQYF. For the CDR3, the DNA is TGCGCCAGCAGCTTGGGGCAGGGGGAGTTAGCCAAAAACATTCAGTACTTC.

The genes are TRBV11-3 and TRBJ2-7; TRBD2 is a possible D gene (5 bases). TRBJ2-5 explains the end of the DNA better; the J call may be wrong. The CDR3 length is 15 residues. Germline-derived CDR1 and CDR2 are SGHNT and YENEEA. The CDR3 nucleotides read TGTGCCAGCAGCTTAGGGGAATGGGGAGCGGAGACCCAGTACTTC. It translates to CASSLGEWGAETQYF.

This clonotype has more than one count but fewer than ten. V usage is TRBV9 and J usage is TRBJ2-5, with 8 bases matching TRBD1. This CDR3 has 13 residues. Germline V gene data show CDR1 as SGDLS and CDR2 as YYNGEE. Trimming cost V 3 bases and J 7 bases; bases outside gene matches: 5. The CDR3 nucleotides are TGTGCCAGCAGCGCGGGACAGGTGGGGACCCAGTACTTC. As protein: CASSAGQVGTQYF.

The DNA for the CDR3 is TGCAGCGTGGCCGGGACAGATAATGAAAAACTGTTTTTT. Amino acids: CSVAGTDNEKLFF. The rearrangement uses TRBV29-1 and TRBJ1-4, with 7 bases that match TRBD1. The trim removed 6 bases at V and 4 bases at J, leaving 5 bases unmatched. Germline V gives CDR1 SQVTM, CDR2 ANQGSEA. The CDR3 totals 13 residues.

This clonotype showed up just a few times. The V and J genes are TRBV6-2 or TRBV6-3 and TRBJ2-6, with 9 bases identical to TRBD1. Per germline, CDR1 MNHEY and CDR2 SVGEGT. J gave up 2 bases and V 6 bases, and 5 bases lay outside the gene matches. The CDR3 sequence is 16 residues long. The CDR3 loop reads CASRATGGTGANVLTF. Written as DNA, the CDR3 is TGTGCCAGCAGAGCGACAGGGGGGACTGGGGCCAACGTCCTGACTTTC.

The J gene is TRBJ1-4, the V gene TRBV2; D remains ambiguous. The CDR3 extends over 11 amino acids. CDR1 SNHLY and CDR2 FYNNEI come from the germline V gene. V was shortened by 7 bases and J by 7 bases, with 7 bases between the two germline ends. CDR3 sequence reads: CASTLSEKLFF. The CDR3 DNA reads TGTGCCAGCACTTTAAGTGAAAAACTGTTTTTT.

Remarks on this clonotype: A read error is possible here, since a much larger clone lies one base away. The rearrangement uses TRBV29-1 and TRBJ2-1; D unresolved. Trimming stripped 2 bases from V and 3 bases from J, with 11 bases between. The CDR3 is 14 residues long. The germline CDR1 and CDR2 sequences are SQVTM and ANQGSEA. CDR3 nucleotides: TGCAGCGTTGAACACCCCATAGACTACAATGAGCAGTTCTTC. This codes for CSVEHPIDYNEQFF.

This clonotype occurred a few times. The chain couples TRBV7-3 to TRBJ2-3; D perhaps matches TRBD2 (7 bases). CDR3 length equals 16 residues. Looked up from germline, CDR1 is SGHTA and CDR2 is FQGTGA. V was trimmed by 7 bases and J by 1 base, leaving 18 bases between them. The DNA for the CDR3 is TGTGCCAGCACCTCAACGCGGGGGCCAGGCACAGATACGCAGTATTTT. Residues: CASTSTRGPGTDTQYF. The complete variable domain, with remaining parts taken from reference TRBV7-3 and TRBJ2-3, reads GAGVSQTPSNKVTEKGKYVELRCDPISGHTALYWYRQSLGQGPEFLIYFQGTGAADDSGLPNDRFFAVRPEGSVSTLKIQRTERGDSAVYLCASTSTRGPGTDTQYFGPGTRLTVL.

This clonotype was recorded at least ten times. The J gene is TRBJ1-6, the V gene TRBV6-5; D not certain. CDR3 length: 15 residues. The germline CDR1 and CDR2 sequences are MNHEY and SVGAGI. Trimming took 4 bases from V and 0 from J, leaving 7 bases between them. The DNA of the CDR3 is TGTGCCAGCAGTTCGGGTTCCTCCTATAATTCACCCCTCCACTTT. Translating it yields CASSSGSSYNSPLHF.

This clonotype was detected only a few times. The V gene is TRBV5-1, the J gene TRBJ2-1, with TRBD2 matching 8 bases. This CDR3 has 16 amino acids. Germline CDR1 and CDR2: SGHRS and YFSETQ. The J segment lost 4 bases and the V segment lost 4 bases, leaving 10 bases of the junction unmatched. This CDR3 is CASSLTPGLGYNEQFF. CDR3 DNA: TGCGCCAGCAGCCTCACCCCGGGACTAGGGTACAATGAGCAGTTCTTC. The whole variable domain, remainder taken from reference TRBV5-1 and TRBJ2-1, is KAGVTQTPRYLIKTRGQQVTLSCSPISGHRSVSWYQQTPGQGLQFLFEYFSETQRNKGNFPGRFSGRQFSNSRSEMNVSTLELGDSALYLCASSLTPGLGYNEQFFGPGTRLTVL.

This sequence joins TRBV7-9 and TRBJ2-6; D call uncertain. This CDR3 has 16 residues. V dropped 1 base and J dropped 1 base, with 8 bases sitting between them. Germline lookup yields CDR1 SEHNR and CDR2 FQNEAQ (reference sequence). CDR3 protein: CASSLVLGSGANVLTF. In DNA form, the CDR3 reads TGTGCCAGCAGCTTAGTATTAGGATCTGGGGCCAACGTCCTGACTTTC. Full variable domain (missing parts from reference TRBV7-9 and TRBJ2-6): DTGVSQNPRHKITKRGQNVTFRCDPISEHNRLYWYRQTLGQGPEFLTYFQNEAQLEKSRLLSDRFSAERPKGSFSTLEIQRTEQGDSAMYLCASSLVLGSGANVLTFGAGSRLTVL.

The chain employs TRBV7-3 and TRBJ2-3; maybe TRBD1 (6 bases). Trimming took off 5 bases at V and 6 bases at J, with 18 bases between the two ends. The CDR3 is made up of 15 amino acids. Germline-derived CDR1 and CDR2 are SGHTA and FQGTGA. The CDR3 loop reads CASSPRGGELDTQYF. The CDR3 DNA sequence: TGTGCCAGCAGCCCCCGAGGGGGAGAACTCGATACGCAGTATTTT.

V gene TRBV27 combines with J gene TRBJ2-1; TRBD2 agrees at 8 bases. V lost 5 bases and J lost 8; bases outside the gene matches: 11. This CDR3 region has 15 residues. Germline values: CDR1 MNHEY, CDR2 SMNVEV (reference sequence). The CDR3 loop is CASSLRPSGRDEQFF. The CDR3 DNA reads TGTGCCAGCAGTCTGCGGCCTAGCGGGCGGGATGAGCAGTTCTTC.

This chain uses TRBV28 with TRBJ2-1; perhaps D is TRBD1 or TRBD2 (6 bases each). Germline V CDR1 and CDR2: MDHEN, SYDVKM. Trimming removed 6 bases from V and 3 bases from J, with 15 bases in between. There are 15 residues in the CDR3. The CDR3 here is CASREGVSYYNEQFF. In DNA, the CDR3 is TGTGCCAGCAGGGAGGGGGTCTCCTACTACAATGAGCAGTTCTTC.

In this sample, this clonotype turned up a few times. J is TRBJ2-1 and V is TRBV12-3 or TRBV12-4, with D perhaps TRBD2 (6 bases). V lost 6 bases and J 6 bases, leaving 18 bases between the germline ends. The CDR3 sequence is 15 residues long. Here the CDR3 DNA reads TGTGCCAGCAGACCGGGACTTCCCCCCTCCAATGAGCAGTTCTTC. This sequence encodes CASRPGLPPSNEQFF.

This chain connects TRBV20-1 to TRBJ1-2; a weak D match, TRBD1 (5 bases). Deletions cut 5 bases from V and 7 bases from J, with 26 bases between. Looked up from germline, CDR1 is DFQATT and CDR2 is SNEGSKA (reference sequence). This CDR3 has 16 amino acids. The CDR3 is CSAADPGQGSLGGYTF. The CDR3 coding sequence is TGCAGTGCTGCAGACCCGGGGCAGGGAAGTTTGGGTGGCTACACCTTC.

The chain uses TRBV7-9 and TRBJ2-2; 8 nucleotides agree with TRBD1. V shed 2 bases, J shed 0 bases, and the junction held 2 bases outside the gene matches. Germline CDR1 is SEHNR and CDR2 is FQNEAQ (reference sequence). The CDR3 runs 16 residues. In DNA form, the CDR3 reads TGTGCCAGCAGCTTATCAGGGGGCGCGAACACCGGGGAGCTGTTTTTT. Encoded protein: CASSLSGGANTGELFF.

With regard to this clonotype: One end of the junction is discordant with germline, which a read error may explain. The chain joins TRBV6-5 to TRBJ2-5; TRBD2 aligns across 10 bases. Germline V lookup: CDR1 MNHEY, CDR2 SVGAGI. This CDR3 is 16 amino acids long. In nucleotides, the CDR3 is TGTGCCAGCAGTTACTGGCTAGCGGGGGACCAAGGGACCCAGTACTTC. Its protein is CASSYWLAGDQGTQYF.

The chain has TRBV5-1 and TRBJ2-3; 13 bases agree with TRBD2. V shed 1 base and J 6 bases; nucleotides not matched to a gene: 5. The CDR3 is 16 residues long. CDR1 SGHRS and CDR2 YFSETQ come from the germline V gene. The CDR3 is CASSLRTSGSQDTQYF. The CDR3 bases are TGCGCCAGCAGCTTGCGGACTAGCGGGAGTCAGGATACGCAGTATTTT.

The chain employs TRBV5-6 and TRBJ2-5; 11 positions agree with TRBD1. The end of the DNA aligns better with TRBJ2-7, so the J call may be wrong. This CDR3 is built from 15 residues. Looked up from germline, CDR1 is SGHDT and CDR2 is YYEEEE. The CDR3 nucleotides are TGTGCCAGCAGCACAGGACAGGGGGCTTTATACGAGCAGTACTTC. It translates to CASSTGQGALYEQYF.

A few counts support this clonotype. The chain recombines TRBV15 with TRBJ2-7, with D possibly matching TRBD1 (5 bases). V lost 0 bases and J 3 bases, leaving 12 bases between the germline ends. Germline V gene data show CDR1 as LNHNV and CDR2 as YYDKDF (reference sequence). CDR3 length: 15 residues. CDR3 sequence: CATSRDGQGIYEQYF. CDR3 nucleotide sequence: TGTGCCACCAGCAGAGATGGGCAGGGAATCTACGAGCAGTACTTC.

This clonotype has only a few counts. The chain recombines TRBV7-2 with TRBJ2-5; 7 bases fit TRBD1. In germline, CDR1 is SGHTA, CDR2 FQGNSA. This CDR3 is 15 amino acids long. Trimming cost V 5 bases and J 1 base; bases outside gene matches: 7. CDR3 loop: CASSPQTGTQETQYF. The CDR3 DNA reads as TGTGCCAGCAGCCCCCAGACAGGGACCCAAGAGACCCAGTACTTC.

A few counts support this clonotype. The J gene is TRBJ1-2, the V gene TRBV29-1; perhaps TRBD1 as D (5 bases). Between the trimmed V and J ends, which lost 4 bases and 2 bases, there was a span of 11 bases. The CDR3 has 13 residues. In germline, CDR1 is SQVTM, CDR2 ANQGSEA. The chain's CDR3 is CSVVDGGNYGYTF. In DNA form, the CDR3 reads TGCAGCGTTGTAGATGGGGGGAACTATGGCTACACCTTC.

The chain links TRBV7-2 to TRBJ2-7; D remains unclear. CDR1 SGHTA and CDR2 FQGNSA come from the germline V gene. Trimming stripped 5 bases from V and 2 bases from J, with 16 bases between. The CDR3 runs 15 residues. The DNA for the CDR3 is TGTGCCAGCAGCGCGACTCTCAACGACCCCTACGAGCAGTACTTC. It is translated as CASSATLNDPYEQYF.

This clonotype was counted between two and nine times. CDR3 residues: CAISQPTGGWEQYF. CDR3 DNA: TGTGCCATCAGTCAACCGACAGGGGGCTGGGAGCAGTACTTC. V usage is TRBV10-3 and J usage is TRBJ2-7, with 10 bases lining up with TRBD1. The ends lost 5 bases at V and 7 bases at J; junction bases unmatched: 8. Germline V gene sequence: CDR1 ENHRY, CDR2 SYGVKD. The CDR3 is 14 amino acids.

In its sample, this clonotype was seen many times. The V and J genes are TRBV7-9 and TRBJ1-2; D uncertain. CDR3 length: 12 residues. The V end lost 1 base, the J end lost 4 bases, and 4 bases lay between the germline ends. Germline CDR1 SEHNR, CDR2 FQNEAQ (reference sequence). The CDR3, as DNA: TGTGCCAGCAGCTTAGGACTCTATGGCTACACCTTC. It yields the protein CASSLGLYGYTF.

The table lists this clonotype with a few counts. The CDR3 sequence is CASRLTGLETQYF. The CDR3 nucleotides are TGTGCCAGCAGACTGACAGGGCTAGAGACCCAGTACTTC. The gene calls are TRBV6-2 or TRBV6-3 and TRBJ2-5; 7 bases map to TRBD1. V lost 6 bases to trimming and J lost 4 bases; unmatched junction nucleotides: 5. Germline CDR1 and CDR2: MNHEY and SVGEGT. The CDR3 has 13 residues.